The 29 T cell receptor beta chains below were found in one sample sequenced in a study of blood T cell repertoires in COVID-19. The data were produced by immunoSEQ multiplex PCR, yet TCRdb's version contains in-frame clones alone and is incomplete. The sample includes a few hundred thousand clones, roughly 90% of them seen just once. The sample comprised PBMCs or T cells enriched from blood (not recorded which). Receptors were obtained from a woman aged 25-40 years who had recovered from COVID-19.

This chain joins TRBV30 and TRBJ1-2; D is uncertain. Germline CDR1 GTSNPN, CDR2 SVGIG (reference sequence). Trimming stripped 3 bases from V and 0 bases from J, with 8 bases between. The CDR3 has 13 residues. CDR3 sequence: CAWSFQSNYGYTF. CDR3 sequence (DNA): TGTGCCTGGAGCTTCCAGTCTAACTATGGCTACACCTTC.

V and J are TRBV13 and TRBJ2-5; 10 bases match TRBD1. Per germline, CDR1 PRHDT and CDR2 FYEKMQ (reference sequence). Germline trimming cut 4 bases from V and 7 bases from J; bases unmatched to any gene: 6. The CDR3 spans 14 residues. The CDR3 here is CASSSDRGPGTQYF. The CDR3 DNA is TGTGCCAGCAGCTCAGACAGGGGGCCAGGGACCCAGTACTTC.

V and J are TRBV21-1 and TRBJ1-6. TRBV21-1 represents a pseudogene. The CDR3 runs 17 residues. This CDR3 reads CASSKAGRRFYNSPLHF. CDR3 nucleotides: TGTGCCAGCAGCAAAGCTGGAAGGCGGTTCTATAATTCACCCCTCCACTTT.

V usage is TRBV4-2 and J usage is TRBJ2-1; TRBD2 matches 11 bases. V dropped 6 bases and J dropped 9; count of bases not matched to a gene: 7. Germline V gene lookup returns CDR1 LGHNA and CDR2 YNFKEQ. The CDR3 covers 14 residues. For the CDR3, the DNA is TGTGCCAGCAGGGATAGCGGGGGGGCGGGTGAGCAGTTCTTC. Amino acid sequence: CASRDSGGAGEQFF.

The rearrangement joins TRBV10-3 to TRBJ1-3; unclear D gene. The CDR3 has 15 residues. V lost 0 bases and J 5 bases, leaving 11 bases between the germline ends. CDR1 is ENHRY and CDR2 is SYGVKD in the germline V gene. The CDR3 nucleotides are TGTGCCATCAGTGAGTCGACATCCTGGAGAAACACCATATATTTT. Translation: CAISESTSWRNTIYF.

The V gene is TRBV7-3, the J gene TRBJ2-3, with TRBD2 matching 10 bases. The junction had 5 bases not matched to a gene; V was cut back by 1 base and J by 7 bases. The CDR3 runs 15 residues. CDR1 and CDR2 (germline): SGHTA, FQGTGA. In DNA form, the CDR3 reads TGTGCCAGCAGCTTAAATAGCGGGAGGAGGAATACGCAGTATTTT. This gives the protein CASSLNSGRRNTQYF. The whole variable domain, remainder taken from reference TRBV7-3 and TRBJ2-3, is GAGVSQTPSNKVTEKGKYVELRCDPISGHTALYWYRQSLGQGPEFLIYFQGTGAADDSGLPNDRFFAVRPEGSVSTLKIQRTERGDSAVYLCASSLNSGRRNTQYFGPGTRLTVL.

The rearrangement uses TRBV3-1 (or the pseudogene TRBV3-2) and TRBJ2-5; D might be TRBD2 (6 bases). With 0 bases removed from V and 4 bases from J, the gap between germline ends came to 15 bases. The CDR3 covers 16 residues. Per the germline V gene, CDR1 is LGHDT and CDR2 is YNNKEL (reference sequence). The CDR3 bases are TGTGCCAGCAGCCAAGAGACTAGGTTCGGTGGAGAGACCCAGTACTTC. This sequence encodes CASSQETRFGGETQYF.

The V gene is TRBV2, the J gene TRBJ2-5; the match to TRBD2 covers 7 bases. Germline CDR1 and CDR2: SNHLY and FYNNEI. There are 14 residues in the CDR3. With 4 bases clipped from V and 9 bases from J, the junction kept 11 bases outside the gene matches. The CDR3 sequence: CASSVTSWGGAQYF. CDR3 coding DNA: TGTGCCAGCAGTGTGACTAGCTGGGGTGGGGCCCAGTACTTC.

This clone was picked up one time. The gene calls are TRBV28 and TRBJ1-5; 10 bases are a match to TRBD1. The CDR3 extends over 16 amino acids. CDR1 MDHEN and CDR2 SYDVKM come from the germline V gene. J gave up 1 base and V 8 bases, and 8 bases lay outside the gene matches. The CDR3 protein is CASRDRGIQSNQPQHF. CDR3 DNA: TGTGCCAGCCGGGACAGGGGTATTCAAAGCAATCAGCCCCAGCATTTT.

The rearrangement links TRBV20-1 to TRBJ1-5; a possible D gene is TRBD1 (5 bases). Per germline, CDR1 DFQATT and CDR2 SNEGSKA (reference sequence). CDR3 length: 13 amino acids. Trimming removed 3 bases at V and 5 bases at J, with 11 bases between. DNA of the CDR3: TGCAGTGCTAGTTGGACAACAGATCAGCCCCAGCATTTT. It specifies CSASWTTDQPQHF.

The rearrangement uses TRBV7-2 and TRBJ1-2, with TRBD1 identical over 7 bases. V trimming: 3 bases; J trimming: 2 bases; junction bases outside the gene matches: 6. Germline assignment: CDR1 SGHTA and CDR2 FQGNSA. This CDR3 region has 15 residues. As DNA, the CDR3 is TGTGCCAGCAGCTTTACAGGGGCCAAAAACTATGGCTACACCTTC. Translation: CASSFTGAKNYGYTF.

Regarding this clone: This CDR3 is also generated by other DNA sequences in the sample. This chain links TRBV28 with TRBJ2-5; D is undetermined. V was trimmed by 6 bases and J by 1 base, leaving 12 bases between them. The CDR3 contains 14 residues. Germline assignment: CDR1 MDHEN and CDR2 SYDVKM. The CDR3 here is CASSPSGLQETQYF. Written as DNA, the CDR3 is TGTGCCAGCAGCCCTTCTGGCCTCCAAGAGACCCAGTACTTC.

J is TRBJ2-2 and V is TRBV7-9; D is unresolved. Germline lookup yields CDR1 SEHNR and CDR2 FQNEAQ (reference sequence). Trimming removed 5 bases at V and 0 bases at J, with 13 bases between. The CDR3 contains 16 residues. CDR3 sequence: CASSSLENANTGELFF. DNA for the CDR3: TGTGCCAGCAGCAGCCTAGAGAACGCGAACACCGGGGAGCTGTTTTTT. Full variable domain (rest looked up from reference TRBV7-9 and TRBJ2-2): DTGVSQNPRHKITKRGQNVTFRCDPISEHNRLYWYRQTLGQGPEFLTYFQNEAQLEKSRLLSDRFSAERPKGSFSTLEIQRTEQGDSAMYLCASSSLENANTGELFFGEGSRLTVL.

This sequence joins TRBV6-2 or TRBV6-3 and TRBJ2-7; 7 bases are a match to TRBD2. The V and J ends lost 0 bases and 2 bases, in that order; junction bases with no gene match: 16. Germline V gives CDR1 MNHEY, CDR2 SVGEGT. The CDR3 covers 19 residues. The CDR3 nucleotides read TGTGCCAGCAGTTACTCGTGGGCCAGTACGCAACTAGCGACCTACGAGCAGTACTTC. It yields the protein CASSYSWASTQLATYEQYF.

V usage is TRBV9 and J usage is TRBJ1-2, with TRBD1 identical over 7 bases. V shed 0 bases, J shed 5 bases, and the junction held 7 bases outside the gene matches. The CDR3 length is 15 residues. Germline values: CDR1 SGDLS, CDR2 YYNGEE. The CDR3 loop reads CASSVEGGPLYGYTF. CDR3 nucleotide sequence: TGTGCCAGCAGCGTAGAAGGGGGCCCTTTGTATGGCTACACCTTC.

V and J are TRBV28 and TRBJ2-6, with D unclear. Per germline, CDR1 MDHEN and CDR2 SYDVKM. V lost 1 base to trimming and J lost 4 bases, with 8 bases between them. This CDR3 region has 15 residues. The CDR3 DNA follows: TGTGCCAGCAGTTTATCACTTCTGGGGGCCAACGTCCTGACTTTC. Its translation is CASSLSLLGANVLTF.

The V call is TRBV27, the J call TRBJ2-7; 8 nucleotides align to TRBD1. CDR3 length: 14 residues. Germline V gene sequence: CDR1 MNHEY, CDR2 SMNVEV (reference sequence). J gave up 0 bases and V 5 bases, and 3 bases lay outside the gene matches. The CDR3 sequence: CASSRTGSSYEQYF. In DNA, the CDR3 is TGTGCCAGCAGTCGGACAGGGAGCTCCTACGAGCAGTACTTC.

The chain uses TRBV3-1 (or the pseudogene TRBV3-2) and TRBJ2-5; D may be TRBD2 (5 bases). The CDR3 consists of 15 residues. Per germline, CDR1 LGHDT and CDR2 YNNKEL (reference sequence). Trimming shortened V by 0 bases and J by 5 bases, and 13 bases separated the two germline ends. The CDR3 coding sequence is TGTGCCAGCAGCCAAGATATTCGGGGTGGGGAGACCCAGTACTTC. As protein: CASSQDIRGGETQYF.

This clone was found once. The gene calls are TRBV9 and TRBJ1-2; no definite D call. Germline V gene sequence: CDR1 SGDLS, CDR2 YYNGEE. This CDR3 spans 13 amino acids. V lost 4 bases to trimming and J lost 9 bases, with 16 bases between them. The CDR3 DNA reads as TGTGCCAGCAGCCCCCGCCGTGGAGGGAGCTACACCTTC. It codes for CASSPRRGGSYTF.

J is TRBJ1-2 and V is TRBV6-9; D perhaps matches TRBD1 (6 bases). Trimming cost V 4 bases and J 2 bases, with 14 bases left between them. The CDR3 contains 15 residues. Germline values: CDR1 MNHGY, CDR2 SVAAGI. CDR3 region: CASSSSGTKNYGYTF. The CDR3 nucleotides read TGTGCCAGCAGTTCCTCCGGGACAAAAAACTATGGCTACACCTTC.

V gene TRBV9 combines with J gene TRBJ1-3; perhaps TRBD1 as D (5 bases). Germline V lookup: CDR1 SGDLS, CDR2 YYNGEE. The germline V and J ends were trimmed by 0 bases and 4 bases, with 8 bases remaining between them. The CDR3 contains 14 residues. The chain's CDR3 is CASSVGGDGNTIYF. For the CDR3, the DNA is TGTGCCAGCAGCGTAGGGGGGGACGGAAACACCATATATTTT.

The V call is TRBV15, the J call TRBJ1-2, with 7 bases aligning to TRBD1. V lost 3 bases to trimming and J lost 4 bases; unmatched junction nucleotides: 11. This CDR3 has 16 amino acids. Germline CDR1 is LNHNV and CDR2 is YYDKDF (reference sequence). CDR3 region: CATSRGGRGASYGYTF. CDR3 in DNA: TGTGCCACCAGCAGGGGCGGCAGGGGGGCCAGCTATGGCTACACCTTC.

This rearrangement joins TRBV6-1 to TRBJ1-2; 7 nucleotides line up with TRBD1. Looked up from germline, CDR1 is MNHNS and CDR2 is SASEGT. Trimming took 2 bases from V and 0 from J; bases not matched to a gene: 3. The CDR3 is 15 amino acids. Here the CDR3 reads CASSELGQTNYGYTF. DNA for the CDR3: TGTGCCAGCAGTGAATTGGGACAGACTAACTATGGCTACACCTTC.

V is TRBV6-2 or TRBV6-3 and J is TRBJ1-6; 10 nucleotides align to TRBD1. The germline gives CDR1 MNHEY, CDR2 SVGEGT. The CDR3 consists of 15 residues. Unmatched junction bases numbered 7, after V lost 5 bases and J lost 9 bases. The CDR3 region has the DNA TGTGCCAGCAGTGACAGACAGGGGGCGAGTTCACCCCTCCACTTT. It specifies CASSDRQGASSPLHF.

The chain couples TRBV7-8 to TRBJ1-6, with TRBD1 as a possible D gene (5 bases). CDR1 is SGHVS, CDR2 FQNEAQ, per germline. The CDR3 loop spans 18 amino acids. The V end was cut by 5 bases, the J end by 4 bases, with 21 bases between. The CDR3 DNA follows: TGTGCCAGCAGCCCCGTCGGGGGAAAACACCCTTATAATTCACCCCTCCACTTT. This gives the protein CASSPVGGKHPYNSPLHF.

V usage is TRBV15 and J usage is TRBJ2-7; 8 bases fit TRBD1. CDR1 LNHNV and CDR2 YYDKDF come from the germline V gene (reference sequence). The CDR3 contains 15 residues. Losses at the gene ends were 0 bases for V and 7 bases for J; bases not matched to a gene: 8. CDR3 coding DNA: TGTGCCACCAGCAGAGATATGCAGGGGGCGGGGGAGCAGTACTTC. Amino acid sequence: CATSRDMQGAGEQYF. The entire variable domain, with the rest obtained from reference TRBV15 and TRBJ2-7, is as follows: DAMVIQNPRYQVTQFGKPVTLSCSQTLNHNVMYWYQQKSSQAPKLLFHYYDKDFNNEADTPDNFQSRRPNTSFCFLDIRSPGLGDTAMYLCATSRDMQGAGEQYFGPGTRLTVT.

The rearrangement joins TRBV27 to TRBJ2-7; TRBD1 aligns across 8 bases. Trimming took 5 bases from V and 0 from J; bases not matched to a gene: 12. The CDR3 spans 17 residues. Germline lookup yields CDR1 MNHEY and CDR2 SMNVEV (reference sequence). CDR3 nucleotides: TGTGCCAGCAGTAGAGGGACAGGATCTTCCAGCTCCTACGAGCAGTACTTC. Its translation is CASSRGTGSSSSYEQYF.

CDR3 loop: CASSFSGNSNTEAFF. CDR3 nucleotides: TGCGCCAGCAGCTTCTCGGGAAACTCGAACACTGAAGCTTTCTTT. V gene TRBV5-1 combines with J gene TRBJ1-1, with no clear D. Germline loops: CDR1 SGHRS, CDR2 YFSETQ. This CDR3 contains 15 residues. V was cut by 2 bases and J by 1 base, with 12 bases left in between.

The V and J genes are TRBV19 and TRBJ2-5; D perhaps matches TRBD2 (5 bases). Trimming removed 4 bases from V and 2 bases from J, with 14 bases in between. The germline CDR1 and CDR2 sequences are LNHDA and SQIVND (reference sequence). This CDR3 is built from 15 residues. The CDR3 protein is CASSSGLAGQETQYF. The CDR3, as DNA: TGTGCCAGTAGTAGCGGACTGGCCGGGCAAGAGACCCAGTACTTC.